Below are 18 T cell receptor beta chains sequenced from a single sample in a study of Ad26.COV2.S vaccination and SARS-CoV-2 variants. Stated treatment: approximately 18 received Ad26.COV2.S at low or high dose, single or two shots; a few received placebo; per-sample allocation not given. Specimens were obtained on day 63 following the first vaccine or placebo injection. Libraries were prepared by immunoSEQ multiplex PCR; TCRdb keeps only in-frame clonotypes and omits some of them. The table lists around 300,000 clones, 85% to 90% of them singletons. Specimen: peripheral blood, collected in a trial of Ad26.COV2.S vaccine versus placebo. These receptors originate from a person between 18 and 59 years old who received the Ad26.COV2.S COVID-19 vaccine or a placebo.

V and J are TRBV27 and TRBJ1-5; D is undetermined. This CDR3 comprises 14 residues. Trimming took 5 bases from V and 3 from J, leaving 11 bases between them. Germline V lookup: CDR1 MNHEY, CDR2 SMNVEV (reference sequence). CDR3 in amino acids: CASSPPGANQPQHF. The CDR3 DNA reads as TGTGCCAGCAGTCCCCCGGGCGCCAATCAGCCCCAGCATTTT.

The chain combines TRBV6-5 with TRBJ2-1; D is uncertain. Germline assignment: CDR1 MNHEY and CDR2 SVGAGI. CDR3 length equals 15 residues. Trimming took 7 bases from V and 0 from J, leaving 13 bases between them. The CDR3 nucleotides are TGTGCCAGCACCTTTCGCGGAAGCTCCTACAATGAGCAGTTCTTC. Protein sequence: CASTFRGSSYNEQFF.

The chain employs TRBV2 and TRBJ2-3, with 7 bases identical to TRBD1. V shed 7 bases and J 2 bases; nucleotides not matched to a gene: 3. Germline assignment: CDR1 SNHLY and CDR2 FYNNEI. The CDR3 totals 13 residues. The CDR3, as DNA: TGTGCCAGCAAGGGACAGACCACAGATACGCAGTATTTT. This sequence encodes CASKGQTTDTQYF.

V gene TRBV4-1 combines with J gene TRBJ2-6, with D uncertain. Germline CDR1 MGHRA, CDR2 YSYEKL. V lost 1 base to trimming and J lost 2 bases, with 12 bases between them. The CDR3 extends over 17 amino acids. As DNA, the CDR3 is TGCGCCAGCAGCCAAGGCCGCCAAGCTACTGGGGCCAACGTCCTGACTTTC. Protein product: CASSQGRQATGANVLTF.

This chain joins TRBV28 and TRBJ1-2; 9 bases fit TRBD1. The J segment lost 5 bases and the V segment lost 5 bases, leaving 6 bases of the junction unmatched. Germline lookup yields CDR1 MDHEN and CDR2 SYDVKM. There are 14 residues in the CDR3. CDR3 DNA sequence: TGTGCCAGCAGTCCCCAGGACAGGGGATATGGCTACACCTTC. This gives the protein CASSPQDRGYGYTF.

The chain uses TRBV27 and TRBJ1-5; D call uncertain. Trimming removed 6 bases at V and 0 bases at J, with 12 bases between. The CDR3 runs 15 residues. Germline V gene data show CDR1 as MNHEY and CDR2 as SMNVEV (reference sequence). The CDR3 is CASRSEIYSNQPQHF. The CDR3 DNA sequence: TGTGCCAGCAGATCAGAAATTTATAGCAATCAGCCCCAGCATTTT.

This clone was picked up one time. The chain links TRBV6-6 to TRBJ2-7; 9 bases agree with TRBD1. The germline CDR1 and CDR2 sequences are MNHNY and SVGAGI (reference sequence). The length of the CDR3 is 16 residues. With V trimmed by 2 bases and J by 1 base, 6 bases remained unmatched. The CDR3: CASSYPLGQGSYEQYF. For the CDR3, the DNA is TGTGCCAGCAGTTACCCTCTGGGACAGGGATCCTACGAGCAGTACTTC.

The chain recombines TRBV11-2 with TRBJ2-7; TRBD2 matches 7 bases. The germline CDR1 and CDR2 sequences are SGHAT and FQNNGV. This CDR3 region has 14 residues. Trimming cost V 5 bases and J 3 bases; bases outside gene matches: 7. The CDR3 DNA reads TGTGCCAGCAGCCTCGGGACTACTTTCTACGAGCAGTACGTC. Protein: CASSLGTTFYEQYV.

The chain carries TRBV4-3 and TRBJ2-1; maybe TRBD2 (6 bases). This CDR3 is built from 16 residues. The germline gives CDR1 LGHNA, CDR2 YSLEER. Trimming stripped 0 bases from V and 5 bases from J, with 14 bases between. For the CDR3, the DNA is TGCGCCAGCAGCCAAGATGTTTCTAGCGCAGACAATGAGCAGTTCTTC. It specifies CASSQDVSSADNEQFF.

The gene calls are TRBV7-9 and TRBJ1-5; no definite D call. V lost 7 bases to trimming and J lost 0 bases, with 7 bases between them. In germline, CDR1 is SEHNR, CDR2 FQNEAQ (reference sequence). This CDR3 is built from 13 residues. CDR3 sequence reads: CASNDYSNQPQHF. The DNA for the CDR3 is TGTGCCAGCAACGATTATAGCAATCAGCCCCAGCATTTT.

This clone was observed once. CDR3 in DNA: TGTGCCAGCAGCGTAGAGTCGGCAGGCTATGGCTACACCTTC. This sequence encodes CASSVESAGYGYTF. The chain carries TRBV9 and TRBJ1-2; no reliable D call. Trimming took off 0 bases at V and 4 bases at J, with 10 bases between the two ends. The germline V gene encodes CDR1 SGDLS and CDR2 YYNGEE. This CDR3 has 14 amino acids.

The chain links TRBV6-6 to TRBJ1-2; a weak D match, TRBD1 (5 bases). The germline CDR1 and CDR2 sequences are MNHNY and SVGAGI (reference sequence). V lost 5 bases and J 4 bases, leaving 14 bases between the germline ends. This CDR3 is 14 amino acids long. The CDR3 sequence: CASSDPGALYGYTF. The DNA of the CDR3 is TGTGCCAGCAGTGACCCCGGGGCTCTCTATGGCTACACCTTC.

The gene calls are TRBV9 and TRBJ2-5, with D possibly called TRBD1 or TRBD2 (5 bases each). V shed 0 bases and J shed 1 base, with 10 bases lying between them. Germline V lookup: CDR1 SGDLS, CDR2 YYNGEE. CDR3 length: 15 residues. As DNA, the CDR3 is TGTGCCAGCAGCGTAGCTTGGGGGAGCCAAGAGACCCAGTACTTC. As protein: CASSVAWGSQETQYF. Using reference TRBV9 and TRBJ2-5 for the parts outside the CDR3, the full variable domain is DSGVTQTPKHLITATGQRVTLRCSPRSGDLSVYWYQQSLDQGLQFLIQYYNGEERAKGNILERFSAQQFPDLHSELNLSSLELGDSALYFCASSVAWGSQETQYFGPGTRLLVL.

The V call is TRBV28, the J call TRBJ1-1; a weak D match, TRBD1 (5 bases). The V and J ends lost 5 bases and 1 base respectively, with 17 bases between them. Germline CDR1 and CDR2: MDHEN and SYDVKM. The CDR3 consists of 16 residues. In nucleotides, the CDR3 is TGTGCCAGCAGTATAAAGGGGCGCGAATGGAACACTGAAGCTTTCTTT. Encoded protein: CASSIKGREWNTEAFF.

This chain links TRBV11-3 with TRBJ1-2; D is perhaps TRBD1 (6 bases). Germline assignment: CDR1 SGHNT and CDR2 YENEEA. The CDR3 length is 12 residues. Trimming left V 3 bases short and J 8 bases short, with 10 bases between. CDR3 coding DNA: TGTGCCAGCAGCTTTACAGGGAGAGGCTACACCTTC. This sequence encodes CASSFTGRGYTF.

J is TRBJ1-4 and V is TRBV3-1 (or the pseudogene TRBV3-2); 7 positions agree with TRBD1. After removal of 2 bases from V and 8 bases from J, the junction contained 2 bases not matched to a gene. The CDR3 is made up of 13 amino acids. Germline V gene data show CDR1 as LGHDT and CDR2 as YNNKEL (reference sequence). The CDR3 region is CASSQHRGEKLFF. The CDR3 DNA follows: TGTGCCAGCAGCCAACACAGGGGCGAAAAACTGTTTTTT.

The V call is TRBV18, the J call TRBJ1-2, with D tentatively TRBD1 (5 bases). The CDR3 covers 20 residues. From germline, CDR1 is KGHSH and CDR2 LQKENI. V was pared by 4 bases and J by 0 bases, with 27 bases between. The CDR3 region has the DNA TGTGCCAGCTCACGAGTCCAGGGTGTTTTCTCTCTTGGACCTAACTATGGCTACACCTTC. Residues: CASSRVQGVFSLGPNYGYTF.

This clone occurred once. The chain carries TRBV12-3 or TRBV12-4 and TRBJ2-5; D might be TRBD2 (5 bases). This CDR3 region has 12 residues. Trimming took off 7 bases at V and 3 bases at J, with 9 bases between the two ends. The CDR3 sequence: CASNRGKETQYF. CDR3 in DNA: TGTGCCAGCAATCGAGGGAAAGAGACCCAGTACTTC.